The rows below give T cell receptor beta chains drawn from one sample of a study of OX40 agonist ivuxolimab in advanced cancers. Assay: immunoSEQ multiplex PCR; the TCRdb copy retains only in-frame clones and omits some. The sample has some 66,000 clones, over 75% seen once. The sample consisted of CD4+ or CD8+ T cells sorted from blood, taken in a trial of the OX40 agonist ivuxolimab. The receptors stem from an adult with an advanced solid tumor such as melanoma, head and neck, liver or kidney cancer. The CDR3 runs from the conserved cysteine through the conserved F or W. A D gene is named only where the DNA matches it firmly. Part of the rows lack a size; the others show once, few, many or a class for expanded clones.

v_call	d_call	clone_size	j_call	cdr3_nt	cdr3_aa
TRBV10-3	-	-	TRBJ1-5	TGTGCCATCACTGGAGATCGGGATCAGCCCCAGCATTTT	CAITGDRDQPQHF
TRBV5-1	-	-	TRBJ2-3	TGCGCCAGCAACGTCAACACAGATACGCAGTATTTT	CASNVNTDTQYF
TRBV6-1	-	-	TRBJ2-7	TGTGCCAGCAGTGAAGAACGGATTAGTCCCCAATTCGACGAGCAGTACTTC	CASSEERISPQFDEQYF
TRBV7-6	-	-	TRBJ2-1	TGTGCCAGCAGCTTAGGTAATAGAGGGGTCCGCGGCAATGAGCAGTTCTTC	CASSLGNRGVRGNEQFF
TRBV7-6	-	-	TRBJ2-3	TGTGCCAGCCGGGGAATTAGCCTGACGCAGTATTTT	CASRGISLTQYF
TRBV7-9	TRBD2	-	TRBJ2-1	TGTGCCAGCAGTTCACTAGCGGAGAATTACAATGAGCAGTTCTTC	CASSSLAENYNEQFF
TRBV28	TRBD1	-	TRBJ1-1	TGTGCCAGCAGTTTGGCCCAGGGGGGTGATGAAGCTTTCTTT	CASSLAQGGDEAFF
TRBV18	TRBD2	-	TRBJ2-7	TGTGCCAGCTCACCGGTTAGCGGGAGTGTAAGCTACGAGCAGTACTTC	CASSPVSGSVSYEQYF
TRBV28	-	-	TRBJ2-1	TGTGCCAGCCAGGAAACGGGTGGGGCTCTACGGGAGCAGTTCTTC	CASQETGGALREQFF
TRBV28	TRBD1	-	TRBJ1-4	TGTGCCAGCAGTCTCGGGACAGGTCGGAGGGAAAAACTGTTTTTT	CASSLGTGRREKLFF
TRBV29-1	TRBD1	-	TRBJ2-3	TGCAGCGTTGAGACAGGGTTATCAGATACGCAGTATTTT	CSVETGLSDTQYF
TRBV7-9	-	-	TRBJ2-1	TGTGCCAGCAGCTTAGTTGAGCAGTTCTTC	CASSLVEQFF
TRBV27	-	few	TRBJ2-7	TGTGCCAGCAGTGGAACAGCGACCTACGAGCAGTACTTC	CASSGTATYEQYF
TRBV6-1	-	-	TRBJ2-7	TGTGCCAGCAGTCCCCACGGCCTCCTCTACGAGCAGTACTTC	CASSPHGLLYEQYF
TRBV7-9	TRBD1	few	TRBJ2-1	TGTGCCAGCAGCTTGGGACAGGGCTGGTGGAATGAGCAGTTCTTC	CASSLGQGWWNEQFF
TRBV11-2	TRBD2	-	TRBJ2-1	TGTGCCAGCAGCTTAGACCCTGGGACTAGCGGCCAGTTCTTC	CASSLDPGTSGQFF
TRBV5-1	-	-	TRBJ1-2	TGCGCCAGCAGCCTGACAGGAGGAACTTATGGCTACACCTTC	CASSLTGGTYGYTF
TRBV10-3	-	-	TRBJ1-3	TGTGCCATCAGTGAACGGGACATTTCTGGAAACACCATATATTTT	CAISERDISGNTIYF
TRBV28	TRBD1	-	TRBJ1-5	TGTGCCAGCAGTTCTAAACGGGACAGGTATAGTGGCAATCAGCCCCAGCATTTT	CASSSKRDRYSGNQPQHF
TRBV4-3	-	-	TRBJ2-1	TGCGCCAGCAGCCAAGGTGACGGGTGGGGAAATGAGCAGTTCTTC	CASSQGDGWGNEQFF
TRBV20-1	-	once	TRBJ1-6	TGCAGTGCTCCCGGATCACCCCTCCACTTT	CSAPGSPLHF
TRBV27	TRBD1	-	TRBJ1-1	TGTGCCAGCAGGGGGACAGGGAACACTGAAGCTTTCTTT	CASRGTGNTEAFF
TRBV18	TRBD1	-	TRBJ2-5	TGTGCCAGCTCACCTGGACAGGGGGGAGAGACCCAGTACTTC	CASSPGQGGETQYF
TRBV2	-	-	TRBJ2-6	TGTGCCAGCAGTTTACAGGTCTCTGGGGCCAACGTCCTGACTTTC	CASSLQVSGANVLTF
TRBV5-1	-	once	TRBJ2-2	TGCGCCAGCAGTTTAGACGGGAACACCGGGGAGCTGTTTTTT	CASSLDGNTGELFF
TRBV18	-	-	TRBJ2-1	TGTGCCAGCTCACCACCCATGGGGGCTTCCTACAATGAGCAGTTCTTC	CASSPPMGASYNEQFF
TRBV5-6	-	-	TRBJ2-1	TGTGCCAGCAGCTTTAGGGGGGTTGCTGATTTATACAATGAGCAGTTCTTC	CASSFRGVADLYNEQFF
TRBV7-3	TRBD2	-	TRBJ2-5	TGTGCCAGCAGCTTAACGGGCCTACCGGGACTAGCGGTTCAAGAGACCCAGTACTTC	CASSLTGLPGLAVQETQYF
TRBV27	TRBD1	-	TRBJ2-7	TGTGCCAGCAGGCTTACTCCGGGACAGGGAGCATACGAGCAGTACTTC	CASRLTPGQGAYEQYF
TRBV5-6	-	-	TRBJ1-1	TGTGCCAGCAGCCCAGGGGTAGGCACTGAAGCTTTCTTT	CASSPGVGTEAFF
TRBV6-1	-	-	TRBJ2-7	TGTGCCAGCACCACGGGCTACGAGCAGTACTTC	CASTTGYEQYF
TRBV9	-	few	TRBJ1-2	TGTGCCAGCAGCGTAGCCACTAACTATGGCTACACCTTC	CASSVATNYGYTF